The 16 T cell receptor beta chains below were found in one sample sequenced in a study of CD8+ T cells in alopecia areata. Stated treatment: oral pan-JAK inhibitor, 5-10 mg twice daily. Sampling of alopecia areata patients yielded lesional scalp punch biopsies as well as peripheral blood. Extraction of RNA preceded its reverse transcription into cDNA, which served as the sequencing template. Here immunoSEQ multiplex PCR was the method, and the copy in TCRdb shows in-frame clones only, minus some. The table has 10,000 to 15,000 clones, approximately 67% seen once. The material was skin, obtained at week 4, from a patient treated with tofacitinib. These receptors all stem from a human donor with alopecia areata.

The CDR3 sequence is CASSPPDRGYTNEQFF. In DNA form, the CDR3 reads TGTGCCAGCTCACCACCGGACAGGGGGTATACCAATGAGCAGTTCTTC. The V and J genes are TRBV18 and TRBJ2-1, with 10 positions matching TRBD1. CDR3 length: 16 amino acids. Germline CDR1 reads KGHSH; CDR2 reads LQKENI. The V segment lost 0 bases and the J segment 6 bases; nucleotides outside the gene matches: 5.

The V gene is TRBV11-3, the J gene TRBJ1-6; 7 positions agree with TRBD1. The V segment lost 5 bases and the J segment 17 bases; nucleotides outside the gene matches: 6. This CDR3 is 11 amino acids long. Germline V gene data show CDR1 as SGHNT and CDR2 as YENEEA. The CDR3 here is CASSRTGRVHF. The CDR3 DNA follows: TGTGCCAGCAGCCGGACAGGAAGGGTCCACTTT.

The V and J genes are TRBV11-1 and TRBJ2-1; D uncertain. CDR1 is SGHAT, CDR2 FQDESV, per germline (reference sequence). The CDR3 is 16 amino acids. V was cut by 5 bases and J by 3 bases, with 17 bases left in between. In DNA, the CDR3 is TGTGCCAGCAGCCCCACCGAGTTGTGGAACTACAATGAGCAGTTCTTC. Translating it yields CASSPTELWNYNEQFF.

This clone was detected only once. CDR3 coding DNA: TGTGCCAGCAGCTTAACCTCATGGGTGGCGAACACCGGGGAGCTGTTTTTT. Translating it yields CASSLTSWVANTGELFF. The V gene is TRBV7-2, the J gene TRBJ2-2; the D is unclear. V was shortened by 2 bases and J by 0 bases, with 13 bases between the two germline ends. This CDR3 has 17 amino acids. CDR1 SGHTA and CDR2 FQGNSA come from the germline V gene.

The chain combines TRBV2 with TRBJ2-7; 7 bases fit TRBD2. Germline V gives CDR1 SNHLY, CDR2 FYNNEI. This CDR3 has 15 amino acids. The ends lost 6 bases at V and 3 bases at J; junction bases unmatched: 11. CDR3 DNA: TGTGCCAGCAGAAAAGAGGGACTAAGAATCTACGAGCAGTACTTC. Residues: CASRKEGLRIYEQYF.

The chain carries TRBV7-2 and TRBJ2-3; D is perhaps TRBD2 (6 bases). Trimming removed 7 bases at V and 6 bases at J, with 20 bases between. Looked up from germline, CDR1 is SGHTA and CDR2 is FQGNSA. The CDR3 totals 15 residues. This chain's CDR3 is CASTVVFGGSDTQYF. Written as DNA, the CDR3 is TGTGCCAGCACCGTGGTGTTTGGGGGGAGTGATACGCAGTATTTT.

The rearrangement uses TRBV7-9 and TRBJ2-1, with D unclear. In germline, CDR1 is SEHNR, CDR2 FQNEAQ (reference sequence). The length of the CDR3 is 11 residues. The V gene lost 5 bases and the J gene lost 8 bases, with 7 bases spanning the gap. In DNA form, the CDR3 reads TGTGCCAGCAGCGGGCTTCATGAGCAGTTCTTC. As protein: CASSGLHEQFF.

This clone is judged medium-sized. The junction differs from germline at one of its ends, possibly a read error. The rearrangement joins TRBV7-7 to TRBJ2-3; 9 bases match TRBD2. The length of the CDR3 is 15 residues. From germline, CDR1 is SSHAT and CDR2 FNYEAQ (reference sequence). The CDR3 nucleotides are TGTGCTAGCAGCCCACAGCTAGCGGGACCAGATACGCAGTATTTT. Encoded protein: CASSPQLAGPDTQYF. Using reference TRBV7-7 and TRBJ2-3 for the parts outside the CDR3, the full variable domain is GAGVSQSPRYKVTKRGQDVTLRCDPISSHATLYWYQQALGQGPEFLTYFNYEAQPDKSGLPSDRFSAERPEGSISTLTIQRTEQRDSAMYRCASSPQLAGPDTQYFGPGTRLTVL.

The rearrangement uses TRBV6-1 and TRBJ2-5; 9 nucleotides align to TRBD2. This CDR3 spans 14 amino acids. V lost 6 bases and J lost 4; bases outside the gene matches: 6. Germline V CDR1 and CDR2: MNHNS, SASEGT. The CDR3 protein is CASSRGLAIETQYF. The CDR3 DNA reads TGTGCCAGCAGCCGGGGACTAGCAATAGAGACCCAGTACTTC.

This clone was recorded only once. The chain is built from TRBV2 and TRBJ1-1; 7 bases match TRBD1. The CDR3 consists of 14 residues. The ends lost 6 bases at V and 0 bases at J; junction bases unmatched: 4. Germline assignment: CDR1 SNHLY and CDR2 FYNNEI. CDR3 amino acids: CASRDRFLNTEAFF. The CDR3 DNA follows: TGTGCCAGCAGGGACAGGTTCTTGAACACTGAAGCTTTCTTT.

The chain has TRBV21-1 and TRBJ2-1; TRBD1, as called in the table, went unchecked against the DNA. TRBV21-1 is assigned pseudogene status. This CDR3 region has 15 residues. The CDR3 here is CASKNDGTAYNEQFF. CDR3 coding DNA: TGTGCCAGCAAAAATGACGGGACAGCTTACAATGAGCAGTTCTTC.

This sequence joins TRBV5-1 and TRBJ2-5; D is unresolved. CDR3 length: 12 amino acids. Germline V gives CDR1 SGHRS, CDR2 YFSETQ. V was cut by 5 bases and J by 5 bases, with 10 bases left in between. Written as DNA, the CDR3 is TGCGCCAGCAGGTTAGGTGAGGAGACCCAGTACTTC. Encoded protein: CASRLGEETQYF.

Details on this clone: The germline gene is not matched at one end of the junction; a read error may be the cause. The rearrangement links TRBV7-2 to TRBJ2-2, with D tentatively TRBD2 (5 bases). The length of the CDR3 is 15 residues. Germline CDR1 is SGHTA and CDR2 is FQGNSA. CDR3 DNA: TGTGCCAGCAGCTCTAGGATGGCTTACACCGGGAAGCTGTTTTTT. Its protein product is CASSSRMAYTGKLFF.

This chain connects TRBV4-1 to TRBJ1-3; 8 nucleotides line up with TRBD1. This CDR3 is built from 19 residues. With 0 bases clipped from V and 0 bases from J, the junction kept 10 bases outside the gene matches. Per the germline V gene, CDR1 is MGHRA and CDR2 is YSYEKL. This chain's CDR3 is CASSQEATGGPASGNTIYF. As DNA, the CDR3 is TGCGCCAGCAGCCAAGAAGCCACAGGGGGGCCAGCCTCTGGAAACACCATATATTTT.

The chain employs TRBV10-1 and TRBJ2-7, with a tentative D call TRBD1 (6 bases). This CDR3 has 12 residues. The V end was cut by 9 bases, the J end by 1 base, with 10 bases between. Germline loops: CDR1 WNHNN, CDR2 SYGVQD (reference sequence). The CDR3 region has the DNA TGCGCCAGTCAGGGGAATTCCTACGAGCAGTACTTC. This gives the protein CASQGNSYEQYF.

The V call is TRBV5-1, the J call TRBJ1-1; the match to TRBD1 covers 8 bases. Germline V CDR1 and CDR2: SGHRS, YFSETQ. The CDR3 is 17 residues long. J was trimmed by 6 bases and V by 0 bases; bases with no gene match: 13. The CDR3 coding sequence is TGCGCCAGCAGCTTGGTGGGTGGAGGACAGGGAGACTCTGAAGCTTTCTTT. Its protein is CASSLVGGGQGDSEAFF.